These T cell receptor beta chains were read from a single sample in a study of T cell repertoires in cytomegalovirus infection. TCRdb used MiXCR to reprocess the reads, holding one entry per CDR3 protein. The profile covers 200,000 or so distinct CDR3 sequences, with over 25% appearing a single time and 30% to 40% taken by the ten largest. The sequenced material came from PBMCs. The receptors come from a human donor in good health (CMV status not recorded). Some clones in this sample may be carry-over from other donors' samples. The CDR3 runs from the conserved cysteine through the conserved F or W. A D gene is named only where the DNA matches it firmly. Expanded clones are given a class, and other clones once, few, many or no size at all.

J: TRBJ1-5; size: NA; V: TRBV19; D: NA; CDR3: CASSIQDQPQHF; DNA: TGTGCCAGTAGTATTCAAGATCAGCCCCAGCATTTT
J: TRBJ2-1; size: NA; V: TRBV19; D: NA; CDR3: CASSPWAAYNEQFF; DNA: TGTGCCAGTAGCCCCTGGGCTGCCTACAATGAGCAGTTCTTC
J: TRBJ2-3; size: NA; V: TRBV12-3/TRBV12-4; D: NA; CDR3: CASSLTRGDTQYF; DNA: TGTGCCAGCAGCCTGACTAGAGGGGATACGCAGTATTTT
J: TRBJ1-4; size: NA; V: TRBV2; D: NA; CDR3: CASSEAGVRTNEKLFF; DNA: TGTGCCAGCAGTGAAGCGGGGGTCCGAACTAATGAAAAACTGTTTTTT
J: TRBJ2-1; size: many; V: TRBV19; D: NA; CDR3: CASTRGAGLVHEQFF; DNA: TGTGCCAGTACCCGAGGGGCGGGGCTCGTCCATGAGCAGTTCTTC
J: TRBJ2-2; size: NA; V: TRBV6-6; D: NA; CDR3: CAIHPVGGMNTGELFF; DNA: TGTGCCATCCACCCTGTGGGCGGGATGAACACCGGGGAGCTGTTTTTT
J: TRBJ1-2; size: many; V: TRBV7-2; D: TRBD1; CDR3: CASSLDRAVNNYGYTF; DNA: TGTGCCAGCAGCTTGGACAGGGCGGTAAATAACTATGGCTACACCTTC
J: TRBJ1-5; size: many; V: TRBV19; D: TRBD1; CDR3: CASSLRQGLSGNQPQHF; DNA: TGTGCCAGTAGTCTGCGACAGGGTCTCTCGGGCAATCAGCCCCAGCATTTT
J: TRBJ2-1; size: NA; V: TRBV12-3/TRBV12-4; D: NA; CDR3: CASSSGPGEQFF; DNA: TGTGCCAGCAGTTCCGGCCCGGGGGAGCAGTTCTTC
J: TRBJ2-5; size: many; V: TRBV7-2; D: NA; CDR3: CASSPQTGWEETQYF; DNA: TGTGCCAGCAGCCCCCAGACAGGTTGGGAAGAGACCCAGTACTTC
J: TRBJ1-6; size: NA; V: TRBV7-4; D: TRBD1; CDR3: CASSPRQGGSNSPLHF; DNA: TGTGCCAGCAGCCCCCGACAGGGTGGTAGTAATTCACCCCTCCACTTT
J: TRBJ2-2; size: few; V: TRBV6-2/TRBV6-3; D: NA; CDR3: CASSYGDTGELFF; DNA: TGTGCCAGCAGTTACGGGGACACCGGGGAGCTGTTTTTT
J: TRBJ1-3; size: few; V: TRBV24-1; D: TRBD1; CDR3: CATKPGGSGNTIYF; DNA: TGTGCCACCAAACCAGGGGGCTCTGGAAACACCATATATTTT
J: TRBJ1-5; size: few; V: TRBV2; D: NA; CDR3: CASSKDQPQHF; DNA: TGTGCCAGCTCTAAGGATCAGCCCCAGCATTTT
J: TRBJ1-1; size: many; V: TRBV12-3/TRBV12-4; D: TRBD1; CDR3: CASTPMGQGVEAFF; DNA: TGTGCCAGCACCCCTATGGGACAGGGGGTTGAAGCTTTCTTT
J: TRBJ2-1; size: few; V: TRBV14; D: TRBD2; CDR3: CASSLWGTSDHEQFF; DNA: TGTGCCAGCAGCCTCTGGGGAACTAGCGACCATGAGCAGTTCTTC
J: TRBJ1-6; size: few; V: TRBV6-1; D: TRBD1; CDR3: CASSPGTGNSNSPLHF; DNA: TGTGCCAGCAGTCCCGGGACAGGGAACAGTAATTCACCCCTCCACTTT
J: TRBJ2-5; size: NA; V: TRBV10-2; D: TRBD2; CDR3: CASRLAGQETQYF; DNA: TGCGCCAGCCGACTAGCGGGGCAAGAGACCCAGTACTTC
J: TRBJ2-2; size: many; V: TRBV7-3; D: NA; CDR3: CASSLNAGSTGELFF; DNA: TGTGCCAGCAGCTTAAATGCGGGGAGCACCGGGGAGCTGTTTTTT
J: TRBJ2-2; size: NA; V: TRBV7-8; D: NA; CDR3: CASSLNPVNTGELFF; DNA: TGTGCCAGCAGCTTAAATCCGGTGAACACCGGGGAGCTGTTTTTT
J: TRBJ2-2; size: NA; V: TRBV6-2/TRBV6-3; D: NA; CDR3: CASSYGSGELFF; DNA: TGTGCCAGCAGTTACGGTTCCGGGGAGCTGTTTTTT
J: TRBJ1-5; size: few; V: TRBV12-5; D: NA; CDR3: CASGLRDQPQHF; DNA: TGTGCTAGTGGTTTGAGGGATCAGCCCCAGCATTTT
J: TRBJ1-5; size: NA; V: TRBV5-6; D: TRBD1; CDR3: CASSSRDRGRDNQPQHF; DNA: TGTGCCAGCAGTTCCCGGGACAGGGGTCGCGACAATCAGCCCCAGCATTTT
J: TRBJ2-1; size: few; V: TRBV2; D: NA; CDR3: CASMGTTGSYNEQFF; DNA: TGTGCCAGCATGGGGACCACCGGGTCCTACAATGAGCAGTTCTTC
J: TRBJ1-6; size: few; V: TRBV5-4; D: NA; CDR3: CASSLAGGAFSPLHF; DNA: TGTGCCAGCAGCTTGGCGGGAGGTGCTTTTTCACCCCTCCACTTT
J: TRBJ1-1; size: NA; V: TRBV7-8; D: NA; CDR3: CASSLLGRGDTEAFF; DNA: TGTGCCAGCAGCTTATTGGGCCGGGGGGACACTGAAGCTTTCTTT
J: TRBJ2-3; size: NA; V: TRBV20-1; D: TRBD1; CDR3: CSARRDRGDTQYF; DNA: TGCAGTGCTCGCCGGGACAGGGGAGATACGCAGTATTTT
J: TRBJ2-2; size: NA; V: TRBV5-6; D: TRBD1; CDR3: CASSFTDRAGTGELFF; DNA: TGTGCCAGCAGCTTCACAGACAGGGCGGGCACCGGGGAGCTGTTTTTT
J: TRBJ1-4; size: few; V: TRBV7-8; D: NA; CDR3: CASSLGPDLYNEKLFF; DNA: TGTGCCAGCAGCTTAGGTCCAGACCTTTACAATGAAAAACTGTTTTTT
J: TRBJ2-7; size: few; V: TRBV11-2; D: NA; CDR3: CASSLVHGDGLVEQYF; DNA: TGTGCCAGCAGCTTAGTACATGGGGACGGACTTGTGGAGCAGTACTTC
J: TRBJ2-1; size: few; V: TRBV6-1; D: NA; CDR3: CASSEVYNEQFF; DNA: TGTGCCAGCAGTGAGGTTTACAATGAGCAGTTCTTC
J: TRBJ1-2; size: many; V: TRBV7-8; D: NA; CDR3: CATDPGPRRGGYTF; DNA: TGTGCCACCGATCCCGGGCCCAGGAGGGGCGGCTACACCTTC
J: TRBJ2-7; size: few; V: TRBV6-4; D: NA; CDR3: CASTRTTNYEQYF; DNA: TGTGCCAGCACCCGGACAACAAACTACGAGCAGTACTTC
J: TRBJ1-5; size: NA; V: TRBV6-2/TRBV6-3; D: NA; CDR3: CASSRRNQPQHF; DNA: TGTGCCAGCAGTCGGCGGAATCAGCCCCAGCATTTT
J: TRBJ2-7; size: NA; V: TRBV11-2; D: TRBD2; CDR3: CASSRRGDYSSFEQYF; DNA: TGTGCCAGCAGCCGGCGGGGGGACTACTCCTCGTTCGAGCAGTACTTC
J: TRBJ1-4; size: many; V: TRBV7-2; D: NA; CDR3: CASSLSRQAGKLFF; DNA: TGTGCCAGCAGCCTCAGCCGCCAGGCGGGAAAACTGTTTTTT
J: TRBJ1-2; size: many; V: TRBV7-2; D: NA; CDR3: CASSSPDVGGYTF; DNA: TGTGCCAGCAGCTCCCCGGATGTAGGTGGCTACACCTTC
J: TRBJ2-3; size: NA; V: TRBV11-2; D: NA; CDR3: CASSLDAVGGDTQYF; DNA: TGTGCCAGCAGCTTGGACGCCGTGGGGGGAGATACGCAGTATTTT
J: TRBJ2-5; size: once; V: TRBV11-2; D: NA; CDR3: CASSSGLLEETQYF; DNA: TGTGCCAGCAGCTCCGGGCTCCTAGAAGAGACCCAGTACTTC
J: TRBJ1-5; size: NA; V: TRBV14; D: NA; CDR3: CASSQGRKIQPQHF; DNA: TGTGCCAGCAGCCAAGGTAGAAAGATCCAGCCCCAGCATTTT
J: TRBJ1-1; size: many; V: TRBV7-2; D: TRBD1; CDR3: CASSPRTGMNTEAFF; DNA: TGTGCCAGCAGCCCTCGGACAGGGATGAACACTGAAGCTTTCTTT
J: TRBJ1-1; size: few; V: TRBV29-1; D: NA; CDR3: CSARAVNTEAFF; DNA: TGCAGCGCCAGGGCGGTGAACACTGAAGCTTTCTTT
J: TRBJ2-3; size: NA; V: TRBV6-1; D: TRBD1; CDR3: CASRAGTGGTDTQYF; DNA: TGTGCCAGCAGGGCCGGGACAGGGGGCACAGATACGCAGTATTTT
J: TRBJ2-3; size: many; V: TRBV7-2; D: NA; CDR3: CASSPRAGSTDTQYF; DNA: TGTGCCAGCAGTCCCAGGGCAGGGAGCACAGATACGCAGTATTTT
J: TRBJ2-3; size: few; V: TRBV4-3; D: TRBD1; CDR3: CASSQGQGDTQYF; DNA: TGCGCCAGCAGCCAGGGACAGGGGGATACGCAGTATTTT
J: TRBJ2-5; size: NA; V: TRBV5-1; D: NA; CDR3: CASSLLQAETQYF; DNA: TGCGCCAGCAGCCTATTACAGGCGGAGACCCAGTACTTC
J: TRBJ1-2; size: few; V: TRBV29-1; D: NA; CDR3: CSVGRPGAENYGYTF; DNA: TGCAGCGTTGGCCGCCCGGGGGCAGAAAACTATGGCTACACCTTC
J: TRBJ2-3; size: NA; V: TRBV7-2; D: TRBD2; CDR3: CASSGGGDSTDTQYF; DNA: TGTGCCAGCAGCGGGGGGGGGGACAGCACAGATACGCAGTATTTT
J: TRBJ2-7; size: many; V: TRBV2; D: NA; CDR3: CASRLDPGTSSYEQYF; DNA: TGTGCCAGCAGACTAGACCCCGGGACCTCCTCCTACGAGCAGTACTTC
J: TRBJ2-5; size: NA; V: TRBV2; D: TRBD1; CDR3: CASSTQDRSGETQYF; DNA: TGTGCCAGCAGTACTCAGGACAGGTCGGGAGAGACCCAGTACTTC
J: TRBJ1-1; size: NA; V: TRBV5-1; D: NA; CDR3: CASMAGGAGTEAFF; DNA: TGCGCCAGCATGGCGGGGGGGGCCGGCACTGAAGCTTTCTTT
J: TRBJ2-7; size: NA; V: TRBV12-3/TRBV12-4; D: NA; CDR3: CASSPLSGTYEQYF; DNA: TGTGCCAGCAGCCCACTGTCGGGGACCTACGAGCAGTACTTC
J: TRBJ2-7; size: few; V: TRBV6-2/TRBV6-3; D: TRBD1; CDR3: CASTEGSSDRDEQYF; DNA: TGTGCCAGCACCGAAGGGTCCTCGGACAGGGACGAGCAGTACTTC
J: TRBJ1-4; size: NA; V: TRBV12-3/TRBV12-4; D: NA; CDR3: CASSRRQGPSEKLFF; DNA: TGTGCCAGCAGTCGTCGTCAGGGCCCTTCTGAAAAACTGTTTTTT
J: TRBJ1-2; size: NA; V: TRBV12-3/TRBV12-4; D: NA; CDR3: CASSYWVQGKDGYTF; DNA: TGTGCCAGCAGTTATTGGGTCCAGGGAAAGGATGGCTACACCTTC
J: TRBJ1-6; size: many; V: TRBV6-5; D: NA; CDR3: CASSRTGPNSPLHF; DNA: TGTGCCAGCAGTAGAACAGGGCCCAATTCACCCCTCCACTTT
J: TRBJ2-5; size: few; V: TRBV12-3/TRBV12-4; D: TRBD2; CDR3: CASSLALTAGVGETQYF; DNA: TGTGCCAGCAGTTTAGCGCTAACAGCGGGGGTTGGGGAGACCCAGTACTTC
J: TRBJ2-1; size: few; V: TRBV20-1; D: NA; CDR3: CSATEARKEDNEQFF; DNA: TGCAGTGCTACCGAGGCTAGAAAGGAGGACAATGAGCAGTTCTTC
J: TRBJ2-5; size: few; V: TRBV7-3; D: TRBD2; CDR3: CASSPSGSGETQYF; DNA: TGTGCCAGCAGCCCTAGCGGGTCAGGGGAGACCCAGTACTTC
J: TRBJ1-2; size: few; V: TRBV4-2; D: NA; CDR3: CASSQDRRSEGYTF; DNA: TGTGCCAGCAGCCAAGATAGAAGATCAGAAGGCTACACCTTC